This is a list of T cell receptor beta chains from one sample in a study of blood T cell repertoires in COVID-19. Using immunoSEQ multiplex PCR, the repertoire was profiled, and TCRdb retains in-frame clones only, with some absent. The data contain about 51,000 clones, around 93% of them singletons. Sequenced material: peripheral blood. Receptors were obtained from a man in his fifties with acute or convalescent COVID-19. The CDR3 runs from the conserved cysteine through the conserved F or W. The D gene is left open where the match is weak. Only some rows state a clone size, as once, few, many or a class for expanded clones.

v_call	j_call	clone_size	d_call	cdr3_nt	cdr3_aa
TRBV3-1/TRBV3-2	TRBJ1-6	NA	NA	TGTGCCAGCAGCGCAACAGGGCTCCAATATTCACCCCTCCACTTT	CASSATGLQYSPLHF
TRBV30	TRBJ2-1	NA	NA	TGTGCCTGGTTGCCTCCCTACCCGAGCTCCTACAATGAGCAGTTCTTC	CAWLPPYPSSYNEQFF
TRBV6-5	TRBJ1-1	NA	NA	TGTGCCAGCAAACCGGGAGGGGAGGGGTACACTGAAGCTTTCTTT	CASKPGGEGYTEAFF
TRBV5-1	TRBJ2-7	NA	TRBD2	TGCGCCAGCAGCCCCGGACTAGCGGGGGTTGAGCAGTACTTC	CASSPGLAGVEQYF
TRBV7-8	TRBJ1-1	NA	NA	TGTGCCAGCAGCGCCCGAGGCGGCTTTTTGCCGGGGGGGGCCTTTAGTGACACTGAAGCTTTCTTT	CASSARGGFLPGGAFSDTEAFF
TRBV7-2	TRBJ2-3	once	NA	TGTGCCAGCAGCTTCTACACAGATACGCAGTATTTT	CASSFYTDTQYF
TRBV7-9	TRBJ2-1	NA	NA	TGTGCCAGCAGCGCCGGGACTTCTAATGAGCAGTTCTTC	CASSAGTSNEQFF
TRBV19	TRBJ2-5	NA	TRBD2	TGTGCCAGTAGTCGCACTAGCGGCCAAGAGACCCAGTACTTC	CASSRTSGQETQYF
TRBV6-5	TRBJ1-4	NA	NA	TGTGCCAGCTTAAAGGGGATTGCAACTAATGAAAAACTGTTTTTT	CASLKGIATNEKLFF
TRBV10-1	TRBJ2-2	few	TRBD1	TGCGCCAGCAGTGAGTACAGGGGGCTCGGCGGGGAGCTGTTTTTT	CASSEYRGLGGELFF
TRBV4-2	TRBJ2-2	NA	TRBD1	TGTGCCAGCAGCCAAGGACAGGGGGACACCGGGGAGCTGTTTTTT	CASSQGQGDTGELFF
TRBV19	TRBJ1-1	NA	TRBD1	TGTGCCAGTTATACGGCGATACCACAGACAGGGGGGCCCAGCTTT	CASYTAIPQTGGPSF
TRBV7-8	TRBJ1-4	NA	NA	TGTGCCAGCGGTGGCGGGTACGATGAAAAACTGTTTTTT	CASGGGYDEKLFF
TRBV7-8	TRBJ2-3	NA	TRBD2	TGTGCCAGCAGCTCGGGGGGACCAGATACGCAGTATTTT	CASSSGGPDTQYF
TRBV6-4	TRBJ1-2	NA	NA	TGTGCCAGCAGGGGACTCTATGGCTACACCTTC	CASRGLYGYTF
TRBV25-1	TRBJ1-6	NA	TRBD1	TGTGCCAGCAGGAAAGGGGGCATCATCTATAATTCACCCCTCCACTTT	CASRKGGIIYNSPLHF
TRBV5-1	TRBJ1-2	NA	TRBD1	TGCGCCAGCAGCGACAGGGGAAACTATGGCTACACCTTC	CASSDRGNYGYTF
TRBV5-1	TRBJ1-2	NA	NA	TGCGCCAGCAGCTTGGATGAGGGCGCGCACTATGGCTACACCTTC	CASSLDEGAHYGYTF
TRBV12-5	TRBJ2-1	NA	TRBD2	TGTGCTAGTGGTTCCCCAGCGGGGGGGGCTTTCTACAATGAGCAGTTCTTC	CASGSPAGGAFYNEQFF
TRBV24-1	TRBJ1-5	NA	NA	TGTGCCACCAGCAGGGGAATGAGCAATCAGCCCCAGCATTTT	CATSRGMSNQPQHF
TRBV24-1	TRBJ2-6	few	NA	TGTGCCACCAGTGCCGGTGCTGGTTGGGCCAACGTCCTGACTTTC	CATSAGAGWANVLTF
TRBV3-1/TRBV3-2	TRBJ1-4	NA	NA	TGTGCCAGCAGCCCAGAGGTAACAGCTCCGGAAAAACTGTTTTTT	CASSPEVTAPEKLFF
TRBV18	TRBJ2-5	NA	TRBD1	TGTGCCAGCTCACCAGGGGGGAGACAGGGGGAGACCCAGTACTTC	CASSPGGRQGETQYF
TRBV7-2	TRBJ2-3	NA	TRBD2	TGTGCCACCAAACGTCCACTAGCGGGGGCAGATACGCAGTATTTT	CATKRPLAGADTQYF
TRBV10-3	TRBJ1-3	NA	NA	TGTGCCATCAGAGGTGCGGGGGGCGGAAACACCATATATTTT	CAIRGAGGGNTIYF
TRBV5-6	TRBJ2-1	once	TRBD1	TGTGCCAGCAGCTCAGACAGGGGGCGCATTTACAATGAGCAGTTCTTC	CASSSDRGRIYNEQFF
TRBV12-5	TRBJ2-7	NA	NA	TGTGCTAGTGGACTGGGGAGCGGAGTAACCCGCGAGCAGTACTTC	CASGLGSGVTREQYF
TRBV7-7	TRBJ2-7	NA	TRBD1	TGTGCCAGCAGCCCTCGACAGGGTATATCTAGTAATTTCTACGAGCAGTACTTC	CASSPRQGISSNFYEQYF
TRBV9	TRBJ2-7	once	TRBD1	TGTGCCAGCAGCGCCAGGACAGGTGTCGACGAGCAGTACTTC	CASSARTGVDEQYF
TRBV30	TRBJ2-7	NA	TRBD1	TGTGCCTGGAGTGCCGGGACAGCCTCCTACGAGCAGTACTTC	CAWSAGTASYEQYF
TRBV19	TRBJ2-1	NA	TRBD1	TGTGCCAGTAGTAATAGGCGGACAGGGGGCCGCAATGAGCAGTTCTTC	CASSNRRTGGRNEQFF
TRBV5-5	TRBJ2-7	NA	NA	TGTGCCAGCAGCTTGGCCCCAGGGAACTACGAGCAGTACTTC	CASSLAPGNYEQYF
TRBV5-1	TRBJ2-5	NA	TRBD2	TGCGCCAGCACAATGATAGCGGGGCTAGGGACCCAGTACTTC	CASTMIAGLGTQYF
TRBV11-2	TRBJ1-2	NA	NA	TGTGCCAGCACCCCCGTGGGAGGCTGGGGCTATGGCTACACCTTC	CASTPVGGWGYGYTF
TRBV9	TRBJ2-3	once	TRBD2	TGTGCCAGCAGCCATATAGCGGGGTCCACAGATACGCAGTATTTT	CASSHIAGSTDTQYF
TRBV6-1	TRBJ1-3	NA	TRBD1	TGTGCCAGCAGTGAACTAGAGGGGGCAGGGGGCGGAAACACCATATATTTT	CASSELEGAGGGNTIYF
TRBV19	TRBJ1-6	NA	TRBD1	TGTGCCACCTCCAGACAGGGTAATTCACCCCTCCACTTT	CATSRQGNSPLHF
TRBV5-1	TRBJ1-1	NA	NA	TGCGCCAGCAGCCCGGCCAGGGGGAACACTGAAGCTTTCTTT	CASSPARGNTEAFF
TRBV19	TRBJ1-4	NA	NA	TGTGCCAGTAGTAGACTGGGTGAAAAACTGTTTTTT	CASSRLGEKLFF
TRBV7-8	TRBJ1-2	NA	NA	TGTGCCAGCAGCAACCGGGACACCTATGGCTACACCTTC	CASSNRDTYGYTF
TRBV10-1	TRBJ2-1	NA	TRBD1	TGCGCCAGCAGGAAAAAGCTGGTGAGTGATGGGACAGATCGTTTTGAGCAGTTCTTC	CASRKKLVSDGTDRFEQFF
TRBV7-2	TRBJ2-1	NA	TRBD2	TGTGCCAGCAGCCAAGTGGGGCAGCTAGCGGGGGGTCCGGGAAATGAGCAGTTCTTC	CASSQVGQLAGGPGNEQFF